This T cell receptor beta chain was found in a study of T-cell memory formation after mild COVID-19. The wider study: Across donors, TCR clusters were largely donor specific. General study points: The main location of contracting CD4+ clones was CM and EM, and that of contracting CD8+ clones was EMRA.

A 5'RACE reaction primed in the constant segment made cDNA libraries of TCR alpha and TCR beta, and these carried sample barcodes and UMIs. TCRdb re-derived calls from the 5' RACE reads in MiXCR, one entry per CDR3 protein. The data contain 450,000 to 650,000 distinct CDR3 sequences, over 20% of them singletons. Remarks on this clonotype: Its antigen is unknown.

Germline-derived CDR1 and CDR2 are MNHNY and SVGAGI (reference sequence). The CDR3 is 19 amino acids. With V trimmed by 5 bases and J by 4 bases, 19 bases remained unmatched. The chain joins TRBV6-6 to TRBJ2-7, with TRBD1 matching over 11 bases. What was sequenced was PBMCs or a T cell subset sorted from them (not recorded which). This clonotype was sampled from an adult woman who had mild COVID-19 (a few samples of this study predate the infection). Cell type and time point are not known. The CDR3: CASSPSDRGLLRGHYEQYF. The CDR3 region has the DNA TGTGCCAGCAGTCCATCGGACAGGGGGCTTCTAAGGGGACATTACGAGCAGTACTTC.